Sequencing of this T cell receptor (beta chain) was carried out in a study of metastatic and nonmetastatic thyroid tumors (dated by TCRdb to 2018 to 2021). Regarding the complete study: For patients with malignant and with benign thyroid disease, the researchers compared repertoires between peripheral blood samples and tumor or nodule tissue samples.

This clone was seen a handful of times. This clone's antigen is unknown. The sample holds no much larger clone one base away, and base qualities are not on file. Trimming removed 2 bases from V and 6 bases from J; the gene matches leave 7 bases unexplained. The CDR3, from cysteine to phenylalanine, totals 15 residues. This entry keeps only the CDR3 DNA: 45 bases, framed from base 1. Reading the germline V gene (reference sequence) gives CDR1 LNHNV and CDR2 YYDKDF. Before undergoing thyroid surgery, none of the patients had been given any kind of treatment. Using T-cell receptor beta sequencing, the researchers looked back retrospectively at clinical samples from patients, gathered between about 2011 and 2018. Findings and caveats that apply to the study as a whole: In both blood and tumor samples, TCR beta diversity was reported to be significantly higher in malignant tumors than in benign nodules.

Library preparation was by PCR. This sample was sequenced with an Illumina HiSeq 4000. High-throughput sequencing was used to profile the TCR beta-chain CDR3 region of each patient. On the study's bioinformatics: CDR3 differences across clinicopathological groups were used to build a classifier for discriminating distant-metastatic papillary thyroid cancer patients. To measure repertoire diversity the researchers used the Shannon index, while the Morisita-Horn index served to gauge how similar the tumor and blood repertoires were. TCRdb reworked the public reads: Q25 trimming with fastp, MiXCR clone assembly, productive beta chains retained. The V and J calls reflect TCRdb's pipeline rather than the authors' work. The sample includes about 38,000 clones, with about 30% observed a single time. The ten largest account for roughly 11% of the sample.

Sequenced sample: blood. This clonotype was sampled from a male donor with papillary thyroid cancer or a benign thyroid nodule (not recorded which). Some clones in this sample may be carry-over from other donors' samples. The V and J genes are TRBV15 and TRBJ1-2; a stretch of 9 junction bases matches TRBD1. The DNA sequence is TGTGCCACCAGCAGACCCCGGGACAGGGAGCATGGCTACACCTTC. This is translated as CATSRPRDREHGYTF.